The clone carrying this T cell receptor (beta chain) was seen only a few times. These data originate in a study of T-cell reconstitution after alpha-beta-depleted transplantation in children. The TCRbeta library was prepared with unique molecular identifiers. In TCRdb, the PCR reads were re-called with MiXCR into one record per CDR3 protein. The data hold about 610,000 distinct CDR3 sequences, with approximately 10% observed a single time. Germline-derived CDR1 and CDR2 are LGHNA and YSLEER. The V end was cut by 1 base, the J end by 5 bases, with 12 bases between. The CDR3 totals 14 residues. The material sequenced was PBMCs from the stem cell graft donor, taken from the stem cell graft. This TCR was recovered from a human donor who donated a stem cell graft to a child with acute myeloid leukemia. The chain employs TRBV4-3 and TRBJ2-7; no clear D gene. CDR3: CASSQAASFDEQYF. DNA for the CDR3: TGCGCCAGCAGCCAAGCGGCGAGTTTTGACGAGCAGTACTTC.